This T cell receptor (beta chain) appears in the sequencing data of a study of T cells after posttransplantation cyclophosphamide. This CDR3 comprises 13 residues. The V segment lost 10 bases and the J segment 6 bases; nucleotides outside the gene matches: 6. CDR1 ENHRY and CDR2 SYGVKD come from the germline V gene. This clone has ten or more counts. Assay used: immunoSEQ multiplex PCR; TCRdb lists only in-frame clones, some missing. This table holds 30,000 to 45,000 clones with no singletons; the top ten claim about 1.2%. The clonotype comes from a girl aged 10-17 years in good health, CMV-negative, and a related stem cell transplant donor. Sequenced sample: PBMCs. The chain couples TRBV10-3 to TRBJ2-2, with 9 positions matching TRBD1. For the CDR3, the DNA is TGTGCCACCCGGACAGGGGAGGCCGGGGAGCTGTTTTTT. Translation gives CATRTGEAGELFF.